Listed here are 10 T cell receptor beta chains from one sample, sequenced in a study of blood T cell repertoires in COVID-19. Using immunoSEQ multiplex PCR, the repertoire was profiled, and TCRdb retains in-frame clones only, with some absent. The sample lists just over 300,000 clones, about nine tenths occurring once. The sequenced sample was peripheral blood. Source of these receptors: a man aged 18 to 30 with active or convalescent COVID-19.

The V and J genes are TRBV27 and TRBJ2-2; TRBD1 aligns across 10 bases. Germline assignment: CDR1 MNHEY and CDR2 SMNVEV (reference sequence). J lost 8 bases, V lost 5 bases, and 5 bases had no gene match. The CDR3 sequence is 14 residues long. CDR3 nucleotide sequence: TGTGCCAGCAGTATCGGACAGGGGGTAGGGGAGCTGTTTTTT. The encoded protein is CASSIGQGVGELFF.

This sequence joins TRBV24-1 and TRBJ1-5, with 11 bases that match TRBD1. This CDR3 has 15 residues. Germline V gene data show CDR1 as KGHDR and CDR2 as SFDVKD. Trimming removed 4 bases from V and 5 bases from J; junction bases left unmatched: 3. The CDR3 bases are TGTGCCACCAGTGAAGGGGACAGGGGGGATCAGCCCCAGCATTTT. Protein sequence: CATSEGDRGDQPQHF.

This chain links TRBV14 with TRBJ1-3; D is perhaps TRBD1 (5 bases). This CDR3 region has 14 residues. V was shortened by 2 bases and J by 4 bases, with 9 bases between the two germline ends. Germline lookup yields CDR1 SGHDN and CDR2 FVKESK. The CDR3 reads CASSQRGFGNTIYF. The CDR3 bases are TGTGCCAGCAGCCAAAGGGGCTTCGGAAACACCATATATTTT.

This sequence joins TRBV5-1 and TRBJ2-7; D remains ambiguous. Germline V gene lookup returns CDR1 SGHRS and CDR2 YFSETQ. The CDR3 extends over 15 amino acids. V was cut by 3 bases and J by 2 bases, with 15 bases left in between. CDR3: CASSYDSVPTYEQYF. CDR3 bases: TGCGCCAGCAGCTACGACTCGGTCCCTACCTACGAGCAGTACTTC. Complete variable domain (other parts from reference TRBV5-1 and TRBJ2-7): KAGVTQTPRYLIKTRGQQVTLSCSPISGHRSVSWYQQTPGQGLQFLFEYFSETQRNKGNFPGRFSGRQFSNSRSEMNVSTLELGDSALYLCASSYDSVPTYEQYFGPGTRLTVT.

The chain is built from TRBV5-1 and TRBJ1-1; D perhaps matches TRBD1 (6 bases). Trimming removed 1 base from V and 0 bases from J, with 13 bases in between. CDR1 SGHRS and CDR2 YFSETQ come from the germline V gene. The CDR3 extends over 16 amino acids. CDR3 DNA: TGCGCCAGCAGCTTGATTGGGACAACGATGAACACTGAAGCTTTCTTT. Encoded protein: CASSLIGTTMNTEAFF. The complete variable domain, with remaining parts taken from reference TRBV5-1 and TRBJ1-1, reads KAGVTQTPRYLIKTRGQQVTLSCSPISGHRSVSWYQQTPGQGLQFLFEYFSETQRNKGNFPGRFSGRQFSNSRSEMNVSTLELGDSALYLCASSLIGTTMNTEAFFGQGTRLTVV.

The genes are TRBV23-1 and TRBJ2-5; possibly TRBD1 for D (7 bases). TRBV23-1 is sorted into the ORF group, with uncertain function. The CDR3 is 16 amino acids. Trimming cost V 0 bases and J 1 base, with 12 bases left between them. Here the CDR3 DNA reads TGCGCCAGCAGTCAATCTTATCAGGGGGGCCAAGAGACCCAGTACTTC. As protein: CASSQSYQGGQETQYF.

This clone was counted a single time. The chain joins TRBV27 to TRBJ2-1; TRBD2 matches at 10 bases. Germline V gene data show CDR1 as MNHEY and CDR2 as SMNVEV (reference sequence). The CDR3 contains 15 residues. V shed 4 bases, J shed 12 bases, and the junction held 12 bases outside the gene matches. CDR3 sequence: CASSYLAGGRGWQFF. The CDR3 DNA follows: TGTGCCAGCAGTTACTTAGCGGGGGGTAGGGGATGGCAGTTCTTC.

The chain is built from TRBV9 and TRBJ1-6; 7 bases match TRBD1. CDR3 length: 15 amino acids. With 5 bases clipped from V and 5 bases from J, the junction kept 7 bases outside the gene matches. Germline CDR1 SGDLS, CDR2 YYNGEE. The CDR3 DNA is TGTGCCAGCAGTTTTGGGACAGCCAATAATTCACCCCTCCACTTT. Its translation is CASSFGTANNSPLHF.

The chain recombines TRBV5-1 with TRBJ1-1, with 8 bases matching TRBD1. The V gene's germline CDR1 is SGHRS and CDR2 YFSETQ. V trimming: 4 bases; J trimming: 3 bases; junction bases outside the gene matches: 5. The CDR3 loop spans 14 amino acids. The CDR3 loop reads CASSGQGGDTEAFF. The CDR3 coding sequence is TGCGCCAGCAGCGGACAGGGAGGTGACACTGAAGCTTTCTTT. Looking up the rest from reference TRBV5-1 and TRBJ1-1 gives the full variable domain: KAGVTQTPRYLIKTRGQQVTLSCSPISGHRSVSWYQQTPGQGLQFLFEYFSETQRNKGNFPGRFSGRQFSNSRSEMNVSTLELGDSALYLCASSGQGGDTEAFFGQGTRLTVV.

The CDR3 spells CATSDRSSYNSPLHF. The CDR3 nucleotides are TGTGCCACCAGTGACAGGAGCTCCTATAATTCACCCCTCCACTTT. This rearrangement joins TRBV15 to TRBJ1-6, with a possible D match to TRBD1 (6 bases). The germline gives CDR1 LNHNV, CDR2 YYDKDF (reference sequence). This CDR3 is built from 15 residues. V lost 6 bases, J lost 0 bases, and 9 bases lay in between.